What follows are 32 T cell receptor beta chains derived from one specimen sequenced in a study of T cells after yellow fever vaccination. One entry per CDR3 protein, called by TCRdb with MiXCR from the 5' RACE reads. The sample lists 350,000 to 550,000 distinct CDR3 sequences; about 17% were seen once. The specimen was PBMCs, collected before the yellow fever booster vaccination. The receptors come from a man aged 18 to 29 who received the YFV17D yellow fever vaccine.

The CDR3 reads CASSSRWGLNYGYTF. DNA of the CDR3: TGTGCCAGCAGCTCCCGCTGGGGTCTCAACTATGGCTACACCTTC. The chain combines TRBV9 with TRBJ1-2, with D unclear. The CDR3 is 15 residues long. V lost 4 bases and J lost 2, with 15 bases in between. Germline V gives CDR1 SGDLS, CDR2 YYNGEE.

This clonotype was seen ten or more times. The rearrangement uses TRBV6-2 or TRBV6-3 and TRBJ1-1; D not resolved. Trimming left V 2 bases short and J 6 bases short, with 7 bases between. Germline CDR1 MNHEY, CDR2 SVGEGT. The CDR3 is 12 residues long. In DNA form, the CDR3 reads TGTGCCAGCAGTTACCTGGGTCCTGAAGCTTTCTTT. As protein: CASSYLGPEAFF.

The chain joins TRBV21-1 to TRBJ2-3; the table's D gene call, TRBD1, was not cross checked with the DNA. TRBV21-1 is labeled a pseudogene. The CDR3 sequence is 11 residues long. In nucleotides, the CDR3 is TGTGCCAGCAAAAACGCGGGACAACGGTATTTT. It codes for CASKNAGQRYF.

CDR3 residues: CASSSTISGTGYGYTF. The CDR3 DNA is TGTGCCAGCAGTTCGACCATCTCCGGGACAGGGTATGGCTACACCTTC. The chain combines TRBV27 with TRBJ1-2, with 9 bases lining up with TRBD1. Germline V gene lookup returns CDR1 MNHEY and CDR2 SMNVEV (reference sequence). The CDR3 contains 16 residues. J was trimmed by 5 bases and V by 4 bases; bases with no gene match: 11.

This clonotype was seen only a few times. The rearrangement uses TRBV7-6 and TRBJ2-7; D is perhaps TRBD1 (5 bases). Germline values: CDR1 SGHVS, CDR2 FNYEAQ. V was pared by 8 bases and J by 2 bases, with 13 bases between. This CDR3 is built from 13 residues. The CDR3 here is CASGAAVTYEQYF. CDR3 DNA sequence: TGTGCCAGCGGGGCGGCAGTAACCTACGAGCAGTACTTC.

The chain has TRBV4-1 and TRBJ2-1; 8 positions match TRBD2. Germline trimming cut 7 bases from V and 2 bases from J; bases unmatched to any gene: 4. CDR1 is MGHRA, CDR2 YSYEKL, per germline. CDR3 length: 14 amino acids. The CDR3 here is CASKDGGAYNEQFF. The CDR3 DNA follows: TGCGCCAGCAAGGACGGGGGGGCCTACAATGAGCAGTTCTTC.

The table lists this clonotype with a few counts. The genes are TRBV3-1 and TRBJ2-1; D is uncertain. V lost 0 bases, J lost 9 bases, and 6 bases lay in between. From germline, CDR1 is LGHDT and CDR2 YNNKEL (reference sequence). The CDR3 extends over 12 amino acids. CDR3 region: CASSQDPPEQFF. CDR3 nucleotide sequence: TGTGCCAGCAGCCAAGACCCCCCTGAGCAGTTCTTC.

This clonotype was recorded a few times. The genes are TRBV23-1 and TRBJ2-7; 8 nucleotides align to TRBD1. TRBV23-1 is flagged as an ORF with uncertain function. This CDR3 spans 16 amino acids. The V segment lost 1 base and the J segment 2 bases; nucleotides outside the gene matches: 7. CDR3 sequence (DNA): TGCGCCAGCAGTCAATTACGGGGACAGGATGCCTACGAGCAGTACTTC. Its protein product is CASSQLRGQDAYEQYF.

This clonotype was counted ten times or more. The chain combines TRBV5-6 with TRBJ2-7; D might be TRBD2 (6 bases). V was pared by 7 bases and J by 1 base, with 15 bases between. Germline CDR1 and CDR2: SGHDT and YYEEEE. The CDR3 is 14 residues long. The CDR3 spells CASRWQDYSYEQYV. CDR3 DNA sequence: TGTGCCAGCCGGTGGCAGGACTATTCCTACGAGCAGTACGTC.

The rearrangement links TRBV24-1 to TRBJ2-7, with D unclear. Trimming removed 1 base at V and 5 bases at J, with 14 bases between. The CDR3 has 15 amino acids. Germline V gives CDR1 KGHDR, CDR2 SFDVKD. The DNA for the CDR3 is TGTGCCACCAGTGATTTTTTGGGGATCCGGCACGAGCAGTACTTC. Translating gives CATSDFLGIRHEQYF.

This chain joins TRBV4-2 and TRBJ1-3; D gene ambiguous. The CDR3 runs to 18 residues. Looked up from germline, CDR1 is LGHNA and CDR2 is YNFKEQ. The ends were cut back, 0 bases at V and 0 bases at J, with 15 bases in the middle. The CDR3 loop reads CASSQDPPPASSGNTIYF. The DNA for the CDR3 is TGTGCCAGCAGCCAAGACCCCCCGCCTGCAAGCTCTGGAAACACCATATATTTT.

CDR3 DNA: TGTGCCAGCAGCTTGGCCGGGGAGGCCTACGAGCAGTACGTC. Amino acids: CASSLAGEAYEQYV. The chain links TRBV5-4 to TRBJ2-7, with D perhaps TRBD2 (6 bases). This CDR3 is 14 amino acids long. In germline, CDR1 is SGHNT, CDR2 YYREEE (reference sequence). V dropped 0 bases and J dropped 2 bases, with 9 bases sitting between them.

The V call is TRBV7-3, the J call TRBJ1-2; D might be TRBD1 (6 bases). Germline assignment: CDR1 SGHTA and CDR2 FQGTGA. Trimming pared 4 bases from V and 8 bases from J, leaving 14 bases between. The CDR3 is made up of 13 amino acids. In nucleotides, the CDR3 is TGTGCCAGCAGCTGGTCCCCCGGGACAGGCTACACCTTC. Amino acid sequence: CASSWSPGTGYTF.

V is TRBV18 and J is TRBJ1-2; D gene uncertain. The CDR3 has 14 amino acids. CDR1 and CDR2 from the germline V gene are KGHSH and LQKENI. V shed 1 base and J shed 6 bases, with 12 bases lying between them. CDR3 nucleotides: TGTGCCAGCTCACCACAGGACGGCTTAAATGGCTACACCTTC. It yields the protein CASSPQDGLNGYTF.

The rearrangement uses TRBV20-1 and TRBJ2-3; 8 nucleotides match TRBD1. The length of the CDR3 is 15 residues. V dropped 6 bases and J dropped 4; count of bases not matched to a gene: 12. From germline, CDR1 is DFQATT and CDR2 SNEGSKA (reference sequence). The CDR3 nucleotides read TGCAGTGCGGCAGGGGGCCAACGCGGCGCAGATACGCAGTATTTT. Protein product: CSAAGGQRGADTQYF.

This chain links TRBV4-2 with TRBJ2-1; TRBD2 matches at 12 bases. There are 16 residues in the CDR3. Germline CDR1 and CDR2: LGHNA and YNFKEQ. With 6 bases clipped from V and 4 bases from J, the junction kept 7 bases outside the gene matches. CDR3 region: CASRPTSGGDYNEQFF. CDR3 bases: TGTGCCAGCAGACCGACTAGCGGGGGTGATTACAATGAGCAGTTCTTC.

This clonotype was observed a few times. The chain joins TRBV11-2 to TRBJ2-1, with 9 bases aligning to TRBD2. The CDR3 is made up of 15 amino acids. Germline loops: CDR1 SGHAT, CDR2 FQNNGV. Germline trimming cut 3 bases from V and 6 bases from J; bases unmatched to any gene: 6. The CDR3 sequence: CASSFTRGGRNEQFF. CDR3 coding DNA: TGTGCCAGCAGCTTTACGCGGGGGGGCCGCAATGAGCAGTTCTTC. Based on the CDR3 plus reference TRBV11-2 and TRBJ2-1, the full variable domain is EAGVAQSPRYKIIEKRQSVAFWCNPISGHATLYWYQQILGQGPKLLIQFQNNGVVDDSQLPKDRFSAERLKGVDSTLKIQPAKLEDSAVYLCASSFTRGGRNEQFFGPGTRLTVL.

This clonotype was picked up many times. The gene calls are TRBV2 and TRBJ1-2, with unresolved D. V was clipped by 3 bases and J by 4 bases, with 9 bases between them. This CDR3 has 13 amino acids. Germline V CDR1 and CDR2: SNHLY, FYNNEI. The CDR3 nucleotides read TGTGCCAGCAGTGATGCGGCAGGCTATGGCTACACCTTC. Translation: CASSDAAGYGYTF.

This clonotype occurred a few times. This sequence joins TRBV9 and TRBJ2-1, with 7 bases matching TRBD2. In germline, CDR1 is SGDLS, CDR2 YYNGEE. V lost 0 bases, J lost 7 bases, and 10 bases stayed unmatched. The CDR3 length is 16 residues. In nucleotides, the CDR3 is TGTGCCAGCAGCGTAGCGGGCAAGCGGGGCCAGAATGAGCAGTTCTTC. The encoded protein is CASSVAGKRGQNEQFF.

The sample holds a few counts of this clonotype. J is TRBJ2-1 and V is TRBV29-1; 8 bases fit TRBD1. The CDR3 has 14 residues. In germline, CDR1 is SQVTM, CDR2 ANQGSEA. Germline trimming cut 5 bases from V and 4 bases from J; bases unmatched to any gene: 7. CDR3 amino acids: CSVTGTGDYNEQFF. CDR3 in DNA: TGCAGCGTTACCGGGACAGGCGATTACAATGAGCAGTTCTTC.

The chain joins TRBV5-1 to TRBJ2-1, with TRBD1 as a possible D gene (6 bases). The CDR3 covers 15 residues. V lost 4 bases to trimming and J lost 3 bases, with 14 bases between them. The germline gives CDR1 SGHRS, CDR2 YFSETQ. In DNA form, the CDR3 reads TGCGCCAGCAGCCCGCCTCGACAGGTCTACAATGAGCAGTTCTTC. Its translation: CASSPPRQVYNEQFF.

This clonotype was detected a few times. The J gene is TRBJ2-5, the V gene TRBV3-1; TRBD2 matches at 14 bases. Germline values: CDR1 LGHDT, CDR2 YNNKEL (reference sequence). The CDR3 spans 14 residues. J lost 5 bases, V lost 5 bases, and 1 base had no gene match. The DNA of the CDR3 is TGTGCCAGCAGCTGGACTAGCGGGGGGGAGACCCAGTACTTC. Protein sequence: CASSWTSGGETQYF.

This clonotype was picked up a small number of times. The V call is TRBV20-1, the J call TRBJ2-1; D may be TRBD2 (7 bases). The V end lost 7 bases, the J end lost 9 bases, and 19 bases lay between the germline ends. The germline V gene encodes CDR1 DFQATT and CDR2 SNEGSKA (reference sequence). The CDR3 covers 13 residues. The DNA of the CDR3 is TGCAGTGTAGCTGGGAGGGGACAAGGTGAGCAGTTCTTC. It codes for CSVAGRGQGEQFF.

This clonotype was observed many times. V is TRBV29-1 and J is TRBJ1-1, with a tentative D call TRBD1 (5 bases). Trimming removed 0 bases at V and 3 bases at J, with 14 bases between. This CDR3 region has 15 residues. Looked up from germline, CDR1 is SQVTM and CDR2 is ANQGSEA. The CDR3 DNA reads TGCAGCGTTGAAGATCCCCAGGGAATGGACACTGAAGCTTTCTTT. Protein product: CSVEDPQGMDTEAFF.

The sample holds a few counts of this clonotype. This chain connects TRBV4-1 to TRBJ1-2, with D uncertain. This CDR3 region has 14 residues. V lost 3 bases and J 6 bases, leaving 14 bases between the germline ends. Germline assignment: CDR1 MGHRA and CDR2 YSYEKL. CDR3 in DNA: TGCGCCAGCAGCCAGGTTCCGCCGTGGGATGGCTACACCTTC. Translation gives CASSQVPPWDGYTF.

The gene calls are TRBV4-1 and TRBJ2-7, with TRBD1 matching over 7 bases. V gave up 4 bases and J gave up 7 bases; unmatched junction bases: 7. CDR1 and CDR2 (germline): MGHRA, YSYEKL. CDR3 length: 13 amino acids. The CDR3 DNA reads as TGCGCCAGCAGCCTAGACAGGGAGAGGGAGCAGTACTTC. This translates into CASSLDREREQYF.

In this sample, this clonotype turned up a few times. The chain carries TRBV20-1 and TRBJ2-7, with 8 bases aligning to TRBD1. Germline V lookup: CDR1 DFQATT, CDR2 SNEGSKA (reference sequence). V lost 2 bases and J lost 3; bases outside the gene matches: 9. The CDR3 has 15 residues. The DNA of the CDR3 is TGCAGTGCTAGAAGGGGGACAGGACTTTACTACGAGCAGTACTTC. Protein product: CSARRGTGLYYEQYF.

This clonotype was counted between two and nine times. The chain combines TRBV5-1 with TRBJ1-2, with D tentatively TRBD1 (5 bases). CDR1 is SGHRS and CDR2 is YFSETQ in the germline V gene. Trimming took off 5 bases at V and 6 bases at J, with 29 bases between the two ends. The CDR3 has 18 amino acids. The CDR3 region has the DNA TGCGCCAGCAGGGACGGATCTACCGGGACCGAAGGTTCCCATGGCTACACCTTC. It yields the protein CASRDGSTGTEGSHGYTF.

The chain is built from TRBV5-1 and TRBJ1-1; D perhaps matches TRBD1 (5 bases). V was shortened by 0 bases and J by 11 bases, with 14 bases between the two germline ends. Germline assignment: CDR1 SGHRS and CDR2 YFSETQ. The CDR3 loop spans 13 amino acids. CDR3 bases: TGCGCCAGCAGCTTGGCCGCAGGGAAAGGCGCTTTCTTT. Its protein is CASSLAAGKGAFF.

This clonotype occurred a few times. The CDR3 DNA reads as TGTGCCACCAGCCCCAGGGTCCACTATGGCTACACCTTC. Its protein product is CATSPRVHYGYTF. The rearrangement links TRBV15 to TRBJ1-2, with D perhaps matching TRBD1 (5 bases). CDR1 and CDR2 (germline): LNHNV, YYDKDF (reference sequence). Deletions cut 5 bases from V and 3 bases from J, with 10 bases between. This CDR3 has 13 amino acids.

This clonotype appeared many times. V is TRBV5-5 and J is TRBJ2-3, with 8 positions matching TRBD1. The CDR3 loop spans 13 amino acids. Germline CDR1 and CDR2: SGHKS and YYEKEE (reference sequence). V trimming: 9 bases; J trimming: 2 bases; junction bases outside the gene matches: 5. The CDR3 loop is CAKWTGITDTQYF. The CDR3 DNA follows: TGTGCCAAATGGACAGGGATCACAGATACGCAGTATTTT.

This clonotype was observed a handful of times. The chain employs TRBV7-2 and TRBJ1-6; 7 nucleotides align to TRBD1. Germline V gene data show CDR1 as SGHTA and CDR2 as FQGNSA. The V gene end was trimmed by 0 bases and the J gene end by 13 bases; junction bases not matched to a gene: 15. The CDR3 covers 17 residues. The CDR3 DNA sequence: TGTGCCAGCAGCTTAGCCGGGACAGCACTTTTGGTGATGCCCCTCCACTTT. Protein sequence: CASSLAGTALLVMPLHF. The full variable domain, in which reference TRBV7-2 and TRBJ1-6 provide the parts outside the CDR3, is GAGVSQSPSNKVTEKGKDVELRCDPISGHTALYWYRQSLGQGLEFLIYFQGNSAPDKSGLPSDRFSAERTGGSVSTLTIQRTQQEDSAVYLCASSLAGTALLVMPLHFGNGTRLTVT.